The entry below gives a single T cell receptor beta chain sequence along with its context. What it recognizes is unknown. A junction boundary mismatches the germline segment, possibly from a read error. PCR amplification relied on 60 Vbeta primers (plus 13 Jbeta primers). TCRdb's copy holds only in-frame clones and misses some; the assay was immunoSEQ multiplex PCR. The data contain 90,000 to 110,000 clones, almost 75% of them singletons. The CDR3 is made up of 15 amino acids. Per germline, CDR1 MNHNS and CDR2 SASEGT. The data are from a study of cytomegalovirus exposure and HLA in healthy donors. Overall study findings and caveats: A later analysis reportedly found fewer N-insertions in an Asian-associated ancestry cluster than the roughly 670-donor mean. Analyzed later, most CMV-associated TCR beta chains appeared HLA-restricted.

Material: PBMCs. The TCR sequence derives from a man aged 35 to 55 in good health and CMV-seronegative. The chain uses TRBV6-1 and TRBJ1-2, with D maybe TRBD1 (6 bases). CDR3 loop: CPSSEWWQGNYGYTF. CDR3 nucleotide sequence: TGTCCCAGCAGTGAATGGTGGCAGGGGAACTATGGCTACACCTTC.